This T cell receptor beta chain was captured by sequencing in a study of T cells of healthy individuals. With V trimmed by 5 bases and J by 2 bases, 5 bases remained unmatched. This CDR3 is built from 14 residues. Per germline, CDR1 DFQATT and CDR2 SNEGSKA (reference sequence). TCRdb reprocessed the 5' RACE reads with MiXCR, giving one entry per CDR3 protein. This sample has some 69,000 distinct CDR3 sequences, with 16% found just once. This clonotype was observed at least ten times. The V gene is TRBV20-1, the J gene TRBJ2-7, with 11 bases lining up with TRBD2. This sequence was found in a human donor in good health. CDR3 DNA sequence: TGCAGTGCTGGTAGACTAGCGGGACCCTACGAGCAGTACTTC. Translated: CSAGRLAGPYEQYF.